These 2 T cell receptor beta chains were sequenced from one sample in a study of blood T cells in healthy people across ages. Then a second PCR, running roughly 6 to 11 cycles, was carried out with a sample-barcoded 5' primer and a J-beta primer mix. TCRdb reanalysed the 5' RACE reads using MiXCR and keeps one entry per CDR3 protein. Seen here are 600,000 to 800,000 distinct CDR3 sequences, 45% to 60% observed once, and the top ten hold about 14%. Sequenced sample: blood. The receptors stem from an elderly woman in good health.

The CDR3: CASKFENTDTQYF. CDR3 DNA sequence: TGTGCCAGCAAGTTTGAAAACACAGATACGCAGTATTTT. The V and J genes are TRBV2 and TRBJ2-3; D unresolved. The CDR3 covers 13 residues. V was clipped by 7 bases and J by 2 bases, with 10 bases between them. Germline-derived CDR1 and CDR2 are SNHLY and FYNNEI. Together with reference TRBV2 and TRBJ2-3, the CDR3 gives the full variable domain: EPEVTQTPSHQVTQMGQEVILRCVPISNHLYFYWYRQILGQKVEFLVSFYNNEISEKSEIFDDQFSVERPDGSNFTLKIRSTKLEDSAMYFCASKFENTDTQYFGPGTRLTVL.

V usage is TRBV29-1 and J usage is TRBJ2-1; 8 bases fit TRBD2. The better agreement between TRBJ2-7 and the DNA end casts doubt on the J call. CDR3 length equals 15 residues. The germline gives CDR1 SQVTM, CDR2 ANQGSEA. The CDR3 protein is CSLLSPGRAVDEQYF. In nucleotides, the CDR3 is TGCAGCCTCCTTTCCCCCGGGAGGGCAGTTGATGAGCAGTACTTC.